Listed below are T cell receptor beta chains from one sample, sequenced in a study of radiotherapy plus CTLA-4 blockade in lung cancer. Generated by immunoSEQ multiplex PCR, the TCRdb table keeps only in-frame clones and is missing some. The sample records around 71,000 clones, roughly 76% being singletons. Sequencing was performed on peripheral blood, taken from a patient treated with radiotherapy plus ipilimumab. The receptors stem from a human donor with non-small cell lung cancer whose response to radiotherapy plus ipilimumab could not be evaluated. Some clones in this sample may be carry-over from other donors' samples. The CDR3 runs from the conserved cysteine through the conserved F or W. Fields, in order: D gene, clone size, J gene, V gene, CDR3 DNA, CDR3 protein. D genes are given only for firm matches. Size tells how often a clone was seen (once, few, many) or the class of an expanded clone, and some rows leave it out.

>TRBD1|-|TRBJ2-7|TRBV9
TGTGCCAGCAGCGAGGGACAGGGATACGACGAGCAGTACTTC
CASSEGQGYDEQYF
>TRBD2|-|TRBJ2-5|TRBV6-1
TGTGCCAGCAGTGTGAGCGGGGCAGGGAGAGAGACCCAGTACTTC
CASSVSGAGRETQYF
>TRBD1|-|TRBJ1-3|TRBV6-1
TGTGCCAGCCAGGGACAGCCGTCTGGAAACACCATATATTTT
CASQGQPSGNTIYF
>TRBD1|-|TRBJ1-5|TRBV19
TGTGCCTCTCACCCCGGACAGGGTCGGAGTCATCAGCCCCAGCATTTT
CASHPGQGRSHQPQHF
>TRBD2|-|TRBJ2-1|TRBV7-2
TGTGCCAGCAGCTTGTTCGCGGGGGGAATCAATGAGCAGTTCTTC
CASSLFAGGINEQFF
>-|-|TRBJ1-2|TRBV29-1
TGCAGCGTTGAAGTAGCACGAGGCTACACCTTC
CSVEVARGYTF
>TRBD2|-|TRBJ2-2|TRBV10-3
TGTGCCATCAGCGCCTCGGGGGGGTCGAACACCGGGGAGCTGTTTTTT
CAISASGGSNTGELFF
>-|few|TRBJ1-2|TRBV28
TGTGCCAGCAGTTTAACCCTTACTGCCTATGGCTACACCTTC
CASSLTLTAYGYTF
>TRBD2|-|TRBJ2-1|TRBV7-6
TGTGCCAGCAGCCGGGGGACTAGCGGGGGGGCCAATGAGCAGTTCTTC
CASSRGTSGGANEQFF
>-|-|TRBJ1-1|TRBV19
TGTGCCAGTAGTGTGACAGCGAACACTGAAGCTTTCTTT
CASSVTANTEAFF
>TRBD1|once|TRBJ1-1|TRBV10-3
TGTGCCATCGACAGGGGGGTAAACACTGAAGCTTTCTTT
CAIDRGVNTEAFF
>-|-|TRBJ2-3|TRBV7-3
TGTGCCAGCAGCTTAGCGGGGACCCGATCAGATACGCAGTATTTT
CASSLAGTRSDTQYF
>-|few|TRBJ1-5|TRBV6-6
TGTGCCAGCAGTTACACAGAGAATCAGCCCCAGCATTTT
CASSYTENQPQHF
>TRBD1|-|TRBJ1-5|TRBV2
TGTGCCAGCAGTGTCGGACAGGGTAGCAATCAGCCCCAGCATTTT
CASSVGQGSNQPQHF
>-|-|TRBJ1-5|TRBV29-1
TGCAGCGTTGAGGGGAGGGCGGGTCAGCCCCAGCATTTT
CSVEGRAGQPQHF
>TRBD1|-|TRBJ2-7|TRBV29-1
TGCAGCGTTTTGTTTCAGGGGGCCCAACACGAGCAGTACTTC
CSVLFQGAQHEQYF
>-|-|TRBJ2-7|TRBV28
TGTGCCAGCAGCCATACTGAGGCCCCTTGGGCCTACGAGCAGTACTTC
CASSHTEAPWAYEQYF
>-|-|TRBJ2-7|TRBV25-1
TGTGCCAGCAGTCGAACAGGGTCCTACGAGCAGTACTTC
CASSRTGSYEQYF
>-|once|TRBJ1-6|TRBV5-1
TGCGCCAGCAGCTTGGAACCCGGGGGTAATTCACCCCTCCACTTT
CASSLEPGGNSPLHF
>-|-|TRBJ1-1|TRBV11-2
TGTGCCAGCAGCTCCCCCCGGGACAAGAACACTGAAGCTTTCTTT
CASSSPRDKNTEAFF
>TRBD2|-|TRBJ2-5|TRBV4-1
TGCGCCAGCAGCCAAGGGGCTAGCGGGGAGACCCAGTACTTC
CASSQGASGETQYF
>TRBD2|many|TRBJ2-1|TRBV14
TGTGCCAGCAGCCAAGTCGGAGCTAGCGGGGGGGCCTTCGATGAGCAGTTCTTC
CASSQVGASGGAFDEQFF
>-|few|TRBJ1-5|TRBV11-1
TGTGCCAGCAGCTTGGAGGCTGCTCAGCCCCAGCATTTT
CASSLEAAQPQHF
>-|-|TRBJ1-2|TRBV4-3
TGCGCCAGCAGCCAAGAGCGGGGCGGCTATGGCTACACCTTC
CASSQERGGYGYTF
>-|-|TRBJ2-1|TRBV25-1
TGTGCCAGCGGATGGGCCCGTCTCAATGAGCAGTTCTTC
CASGWARLNEQFF
>-|few|TRBJ1-3|TRBV6-5
TGTGCCAGCAGTTACTCGGGGGGTTATGGAAACACCATATATTTT
CASSYSGGYGNTIYF
>-|few|TRBJ1-4|TRBV18
TGTGCCAGCTCTCATGGACACGGAGGGGTAATGGAACTGTTTTTT
CASSHGHGGVMELFF
>TRBD1|-|TRBJ2-2|TRBV6-5
TGTGCCAGCAGTTATGGACAGGGCAACACCGGGGAGCTGTTTTTT
CASSYGQGNTGELFF